Included here is one T cell receptor beta chain sequence, with context. Its antigen is not known. The CDR3 runs to 14 residues. CDR1 and CDR2 (germline): MNHNY, SVGAGI (reference sequence). V was cut by 7 bases and J by 1 base, with 11 bases left in between. PCR was performed a second time for roughly 7 to 11 cycles using a sample-barcoded 5' primer and a J-beta primer mix. A minimum of 2.5 million CDR3-containing paired-end reads was obtained for each sample. TCRdb ran MiXCR on the 5' RACE reads and lists one entry per CDR3 protein. The sample includes about 900,000 distinct CDR3 sequences, around 46% of them seen just once. This entry comes from a study of blood T cells in healthy people across ages. Study observations and caveats: With age, beta diversity per million T cells declined roughly linearly, significantly by 35 to 40. Investigators viewed diversity estimates from one million T cells as underestimates, the study reported.

Every sample yielded at least 6.5 million isolated PBMCs. V is TRBV6-6 and J is TRBJ1-5; a weak D match, TRBD1 (6 bases). Sequenced material: blood. This clonotype originated in a man aged 25-40 years in good health. The CDR3 nucleotides are TGTGCCAGCATTGAGGGGGGCAGCAATCAGCCCCAGCATTTT. Amino acid sequence: CASIEGGSNQPQHF.